Listed here are 16 T cell receptor beta chains from one sample, sequenced in a study of blood T cells in healthy people across ages. Through a sample-barcoded 5' primer and a J-beta primer mix, a second PCR was run for 7 to 11 cycles. MiXCR was run by TCRdb on the 5' RACE reads, yielding one entry per CDR3 protein. The sample lists roughly 1.7 million distinct CDR3 sequences; roughly 32% were seen once. The sample was blood. The receptors originated from a young woman in good health.

This sequence joins TRBV7-3 and TRBJ2-2; TRBD1 is a possible D gene (6 bases). The CDR3 length is 14 residues. Germline V gene sequence: CDR1 SGHTA, CDR2 FQGTGA. V shed 3 bases and J shed 6 bases, with 11 bases lying between them. This CDR3 is CASSFKGGSGELFF. The CDR3 DNA follows: TGTGCCAGCAGCTTCAAAGGGGGTTCCGGGGAGCTGTTTTTT. Based on the CDR3 plus reference TRBV7-3 and TRBJ2-2, the full variable domain is GAGVSQTPSNKVTEKGKYVELRCDPISGHTALYWYRQSLGQGPEFLIYFQGTGAADDSGLPNDRFFAVRPEGSVSTLKIQRTERGDSAVYLCASSFKGGSGELFFGEGSRLTVL.

The chain employs TRBV10-3 and TRBJ2-2, with D hard to call. The CDR3 length is 16 residues. V was trimmed by 3 bases and J by 0 bases, leaving 11 bases between them. CDR1 ENHRY and CDR2 SYGVKD come from the germline V gene. The CDR3 here is CAISDVAAANTGELFF. The CDR3 nucleotides are TGTGCCATCAGTGATGTGGCAGCCGCGAACACCGGGGAGCTGTTTTTT.

The chain employs TRBV6-5 and TRBJ2-7, with D possibly matching TRBD1 (6 bases). CDR1 is MNHEY and CDR2 is SVGAGI in the germline V gene. The CDR3 runs to 14 residues. Trimming took 6 bases from V and 1 from J, leaving 13 bases between them. The CDR3 loop reads CASRMTGESYEQYF. As DNA, the CDR3 is TGTGCCAGCAGGATGACAGGCGAGTCCTACGAGCAGTACTTC.

The V and J genes are TRBV25-1 and TRBJ2-7; possibly TRBD2 for D (5 bases). Trimming took off 0 bases at V and 4 bases at J, with 16 bases between the two ends. Germline V gene data show CDR1 as MGHDK and CDR2 as SYGVNS. CDR3 length equals 16 residues. As DNA, the CDR3 is TGTGCCAGCAGTGAATATTTCGGGAAGGAAACGTACGAGCAGTACTTC. Encoded protein: CASSEYFGKETYEQYF.

This clonotype was picked up many times. The J gene is TRBJ2-7, the V gene TRBV10-3; 9 bases align to TRBD1. CDR1 and CDR2 (germline): ENHRY, SYGVKD. The ends lost 4 bases at V and 3 bases at J; junction bases unmatched: 4. The CDR3 spans 14 residues. As DNA, the CDR3 is TGTGCCATCAGTGCGGGACAGGGTTACTACGAGCAGTACTTC. This codes for CAISAGQGYYEQYF.

This clonotype was observed a handful of times. This chain uses TRBV5-1 with TRBJ2-7; 8 nucleotides match TRBD2. The CDR3 extends over 15 amino acids. Trimming cost V 1 base and J 1 base; bases outside gene matches: 4. In germline, CDR1 is SGHRS, CDR2 YFSETQ. The CDR3 nucleotides are TGCGCCAGCAGCTTGTGGGCTAGCGGGTCCTACGAGCAGTACTTC. The encoded protein is CASSLWASGSYEQYF.

In its sample, this clonotype was seen many times. This chain uses TRBV12-3 or TRBV12-4 with TRBJ2-7, with 8 bases lining up with TRBD1. The CDR3 length is 11 residues. V gave up 8 bases and J gave up 6 bases; unmatched junction bases: 3. The CDR3 region is CASSDRVEQYF. Here the CDR3 DNA reads TGTGCCAGCTCGGACAGGGTCGAGCAGTACTTC.

There are a few counts of this clonotype. The rearrangement uses TRBV27 and TRBJ2-4; TRBD2 agrees at 8 bases. The assigned J gene may be wrong: the sequence end matches TRBJ2-7 better. Germline loops: CDR1 MNHEY, CDR2 SMNVEV (reference sequence). The CDR3 sequence is 16 residues long. In nucleotides, the CDR3 is TGTGCCAGCAGTTCCTCGATGGCGGGAGGCAAGGTCGAGCAGTACTTC. Residues: CASSSSMAGGKVEQYF.

The chain links TRBV28 to TRBJ2-6, with a possible D match to TRBD2 (6 bases). Trimming removed 2 bases from V and 8 bases from J, with 7 bases in between. Per germline, CDR1 MDHEN and CDR2 SYDVKM. The CDR3 runs to 13 residues. CDR3 region: CASSLGGSNVLTF. The CDR3 region has the DNA TGTGCCAGCAGTTTAGGGGGGTCCAACGTCCTGACTTTC.

The CDR3 region is CATTGGTERDTQYF. The CDR3 DNA sequence: TGTGCCACAACGGGAGGGACAGAGCGAGATACGCAGTATTTT. The chain combines TRBV3-1 with TRBJ2-3; tentative D call: TRBD2 (8 bases). The CDR3 spans 14 residues. Per germline, CDR1 LGHDT and CDR2 YNNKEL (reference sequence). With 10 bases removed from V and 5 bases from J, the gap between germline ends came to 19 bases.

As to this clonotype: Compared with germline, one end of the junction differs, possibly owing to a read error. The gene calls are TRBV18 and TRBJ2-7; perhaps TRBD1 as D (6 bases). Germline V lookup: CDR1 KGHSH, CDR2 LQKENI. This CDR3 spans 13 amino acids. The CDR3 is CASTPGQQYEQYF. The CDR3 bases are TGTGCCAGCACACCAGGACAGCAATACGAGCAGTACTTC.

This chain uses TRBV3-1 with TRBJ1-2; 7 bases are a match to TRBD1. V shed 2 bases and J 4 bases; nucleotides not matched to a gene: 10. This CDR3 is built from 16 residues. Germline CDR1 and CDR2: LGHDT and YNNKEL (reference sequence). CDR3 sequence reads: CASSQSPDRALYGYTF. CDR3 DNA: TGTGCCAGCAGCCAATCCCCCGACAGGGCCCTCTATGGCTACACCTTC.

The chain combines TRBV6-2 or TRBV6-3 with TRBJ2-7, with unresolved D. The CDR3 is 13 amino acids. The ends were cut back, 5 bases at V and 3 bases at J, with 11 bases in the middle. Germline CDR1 and CDR2: MNHEY and SVGEGT. CDR3 nucleotides: TGTGCCAGCAGTCCCAGACTCATCTACGAGCAGTACTTC. Amino acid sequence: CASSPRLIYEQYF.

The chain is built from TRBV9 and TRBJ2-3, with TRBD2 as a possible D gene (6 bases). In germline, CDR1 is SGDLS, CDR2 YYNGEE. The CDR3 spans 15 residues. The germline V and J ends were trimmed by 3 bases and 0 bases, with 11 bases remaining between them. CDR3 in amino acids: CASSDAGTSTDTQYF. For the CDR3, the DNA is TGTGCCAGCAGCGATGCCGGGACTAGCACAGATACGCAGTATTTT.

This clonotype has a handful of counts. The chain is built from TRBV9 and TRBJ2-5; no clear D. The germline V gene has CDR1 SGDLS and CDR2 YYNGEE. This CDR3 spans 14 amino acids. V was pared by 0 bases and J by 7 bases, with 13 bases between. CDR3 loop: CASSVDKPHGTQYF. The CDR3 DNA reads TGTGCCAGCAGCGTAGATAAGCCCCACGGGACCCAGTACTTC.

Comment on this clonotype: Germline is not matched at one junction end, which may reflect a read error. CDR3: CASGQGRGRRETQYF. For the CDR3, the DNA is TGCGCCAGCGGCCAAGGCAGGGGGCGTCGAGAGACCCAGTACTTC. This chain links TRBV4-1 with TRBJ2-5; 8 bases align to TRBD1. Germline V gives CDR1 MGHRA, CDR2 YSYEKL. The CDR3 is made up of 15 amino acids.